The 28 T cell receptor beta chains reported below all come from one sample, sequenced in a study of identical twins. TCRdb recomputed calls from the 5' RACE reads with MiXCR, one row per CDR3 protein. The sample holds roughly 690,000 distinct CDR3 sequences, roughly 6% seen once. Input material: naive T cells sorted from blood. The source is a man younger than 35 in good health.

This clonotype was recorded a few times. The chain recombines TRBV7-2 with TRBJ2-7; TRBD1 agrees at 10 bases. Losses at the gene ends were 3 bases for V and 4 bases for J; bases not matched to a gene: 6. Germline V CDR1 and CDR2: SGHTA, FQGNSA. CDR3 length: 15 residues. The CDR3 DNA sequence: TGTGCCAGCAGCTTCGCGGGGACAGGGGCGTACGAGCAGTACTTC. It specifies CASSFAGTGAYEQYF.

This clonotype was observed a few times. This sequence joins TRBV9 and TRBJ2-2, with TRBD1 as a possible D gene (5 bases). The germline V and J ends were trimmed by 4 bases and 5 bases, with 15 bases remaining between them. Germline CDR1 SGDLS, CDR2 YYNGEE. This CDR3 is 15 amino acids long. The DNA of the CDR3 is TGTGCCAGCAGCTCCCAGGGTGTGGGGACCGGGGAGCTGTTTTTT. It codes for CASSSQGVGTGELFF.

The chain carries TRBV12-3 or TRBV12-4 and TRBJ1-1; D unresolved. The length of the CDR3 is 11 residues. V dropped 6 bases and J dropped 3 bases, with 5 bases sitting between them. CDR3 region: CASSAHTEAFF. DNA for the CDR3: TGTGCCAGCAGCGCTCACACTGAAGCTTTCTTT.

This rearrangement joins TRBV6-5 to TRBJ2-1; 8 bases map to TRBD2. V gave up 2 bases and J gave up 3 bases; unmatched junction bases: 6. The CDR3 contains 16 residues. Germline V lookup: CDR1 MNHEY, CDR2 SVGAGI. DNA for the CDR3: TGTGCCAGCAGTTACCTTTCCGGGACTAGCTACAATGAGCAGTTCTTC. This gives the protein CASSYLSGTSYNEQFF.

This clonotype has ten or more counts. This chain joins TRBV9 and TRBJ2-7; 12 bases map to TRBD1. Germline V gene data show CDR1 as SGDLS and CDR2 as YYNGEE. V lost 4 bases, J lost 6 bases, and 8 bases stayed unmatched. The CDR3 runs to 15 residues. For the CDR3, the DNA is TGTGCCAGCAGCTCCGGGGGGACAGGGGGCGGCGAGCAGTACTTC. Translation gives CASSSGGTGGGEQYF.

This chain connects TRBV15 to TRBJ2-1; 8 bases line up with TRBD1. The CDR3 is 15 amino acids. V dropped 4 bases and J dropped 8; count of bases not matched to a gene: 10. Germline lookup yields CDR1 LNHNV and CDR2 YYDKDF (reference sequence). The CDR3 protein is CATSTRGQGRDEQFF. Written as DNA, the CDR3 is TGTGCCACCAGCACCAGGGGGCAGGGTCGGGATGAGCAGTTCTTC.

The table lists this clonotype with a few counts. The V gene is TRBV29-1, the J gene TRBJ2-3; 7 bases are shared with TRBD1. This CDR3 contains 13 residues. The V gene end was trimmed by 3 bases and the J gene end by 3 bases; junction bases not matched to a gene: 3. Per the germline V gene, CDR1 is SQVTM and CDR2 is ANQGSEA. The CDR3 protein is CSVEGQHTDTQYF. The CDR3, as DNA: TGCAGCGTTGAGGGACAGCATACAGATACGCAGTATTTT.

CDR3 protein: CASSFGGLAYEQYV. CDR3 DNA sequence: TGTGCCAGCAGCTTCGGGGGCCTCGCCTACGAGCAGTACGTC. This sequence joins TRBV11-2 and TRBJ2-7; D is possibly TRBD1 or TRBD2 (6 bases each). The germline V gene encodes CDR1 SGHAT and CDR2 FQNNGV. The CDR3 has 14 residues. V lost 3 bases to trimming and J lost 2 bases, with 11 bases between them.

This chain joins TRBV9 and TRBJ2-7; weak D call: TRBD2 (5 bases). V gave up 4 bases and J gave up 6 bases, with 11 bases separating them. Germline V lookup: CDR1 SGDLS, CDR2 YYNGEE. The CDR3 has 12 residues. The CDR3 nucleotides read TGTGCCAGCAGCCCGGACTTTGGCGAGCAGTACTTC. It translates to CASSPDFGEQYF.

The sample holds many counts of this clonotype. This rearrangement joins TRBV5-1 to TRBJ2-1; 7 bases match TRBD1. Trimming at V came to 4 bases and at J to 4 bases, leaving 11 bases not matched to a gene. The V gene's germline CDR1 is SGHRS and CDR2 YFSETQ. The CDR3 extends over 16 amino acids. The DNA of the CDR3 is TGCGCCAGCAGCGATAGTCAGGGACAGTCATACAATGAGCAGTTCTTC. Its protein is CASSDSQGQSYNEQFF.

The rearrangement uses TRBV2 and TRBJ2-1, with D possibly called TRBD1 or TRBD2 (5 bases each). V dropped 5 bases and J dropped 7 bases, with 15 bases sitting between them. CDR1 and CDR2 from the germline V gene are SNHLY and FYNNEI. This CDR3 has 14 residues. CDR3 nucleotides: TGTGCCAGCAGTCCAGGGTGGGGGAGTAATGAGCAGTTCTTC. It yields the protein CASSPGWGSNEQFF.

This clonotype has only a few counts. The chain joins TRBV15 to TRBJ1-3; the D is unclear. Trimming removed 2 bases from V and 2 bases from J, with 10 bases in between. Germline CDR1 and CDR2: LNHNV and YYDKDF (reference sequence). The CDR3 length is 15 residues. CDR3 bases: TGTGCCACCAGCAGATTAGTGGGGACTGGAAACACCATATATTTT. This gives the protein CATSRLVGTGNTIYF.

This rearrangement joins TRBV12-3 or TRBV12-4 to TRBJ2-5, with 9 bases identical to TRBD1. The CDR3 runs 14 residues. J was trimmed by 5 bases and V by 6 bases; bases with no gene match: 7. DNA for the CDR3: TGTGCCAGCAGCCCGGGGGACAGGGCGGAGACCCAGTACTTC. This codes for CASSPGDRAETQYF.

In this sample, this clonotype turned up many times. The genes are TRBV11-2 and TRBJ2-1; possibly TRBD1 or TRBD2 for D (5 bases each). This CDR3 comprises 17 residues. Trimming removed 4 bases at V and 8 bases at J, with 24 bases between. CDR1 and CDR2 (germline): SGHAT, FQNNGV. CDR3 sequence (DNA): TGTGCCAGCAGCTCGGCTACCTACCGACAGAGGGTCTATGAGCAGTTCTTC. Encoded protein: CASSSATYRQRVYEQFF.

The J gene is TRBJ1-2, the V gene TRBV2; a weak D match, TRBD1 (6 bases). V lost 5 bases and J 8 bases, leaving 15 bases between the germline ends. CDR3 length: 13 residues. Germline CDR1 is SNHLY and CDR2 is FYNNEI. DNA for the CDR3: TGTGCCAGCAGTTTCGACAGGCGGCTGGGCTACACCTTC. It translates to CASSFDRRLGYTF.

This clonotype was detected a few times. V and J are TRBV5-1 and TRBJ2-1, with no clear D. The CDR3 runs to 15 residues. The V end lost 4 bases, the J end lost 4 bases, and 15 bases lay between the germline ends. Germline V gives CDR1 SGHRS, CDR2 YFSETQ. CDR3: CASSRTPGSYNEQFF. CDR3 sequence (DNA): TGCGCCAGCAGCCGAACTCCGGGCTCATACAATGAGCAGTTCTTC.

This clonotype was counted many times. The gene calls are TRBV12-3 or TRBV12-4 and TRBJ1-5; D possibly corresponds to TRBD1 (6 bases). Trimming stripped 1 base from V and 4 bases from J, with 11 bases between. This CDR3 contains 15 residues. As DNA, the CDR3 is TGTGCCAGCAGTTTAGTGGGACACATGAATCAGCCCCAGCATTTT. Its translation: CASSLVGHMNQPQHF.

This clonotype was seen many times. This chain joins TRBV20-1 and TRBJ2-3, with 8 positions matching TRBD1. CDR3 length: 16 residues. V dropped 6 bases and J dropped 3; count of bases not matched to a gene: 14. The germline CDR1 and CDR2 sequences are DFQATT and SNEGSKA (reference sequence). DNA of the CDR3: TGCAGTGCCAGGCAGGGGGCCCGATATAGGACAGATACGCAGTATTTT. This gives the protein CSARQGARYRTDTQYF.

This clonotype has ten or more counts. The chain carries TRBV29-1 and TRBJ2-7; D might be TRBD2 (7 bases). The CDR3 loop spans 13 amino acids. Germline V gives CDR1 SQVTM, CDR2 ANQGSEA. Trimming removed 4 bases at V and 5 bases at J, with 15 bases between. CDR3 region: CSVAGGRSHEQYF. Here the CDR3 DNA reads TGCAGCGTTGCCGGGGGGCGGTCCCACGAGCAGTACTTC.

The chain has TRBV3-1 and TRBJ1-1; a possible D gene is TRBD1 (5 bases). This CDR3 has 15 amino acids. Germline V CDR1 and CDR2: LGHDT, YNNKEL (reference sequence). Trimming removed 5 bases at V and 0 bases at J, with 13 bases between. In DNA, the CDR3 is TGTGCCAGCAGCAAGGTTGGGGCCGTGAACACTGAAGCTTTCTTT. This gives the protein CASSKVGAVNTEAFF.

This chain joins TRBV27 and TRBJ1-1; D is perhaps TRBD1 (5 bases). This CDR3 contains 15 residues. Germline V gene sequence: CDR1 MNHEY, CDR2 SMNVEV (reference sequence). The V gene lost 6 bases and the J gene lost 11 bases, with 25 bases spanning the gap. The CDR3 coding sequence is TGTGCCAGCAGCCTAACCCCGGGACTTGAATGGGACGCTTTCTTT. Amino acid sequence: CASSLTPGLEWDAFF.

This clonotype came up many times. The chain couples TRBV12-3 or TRBV12-4 to TRBJ2-2; 9 positions match TRBD2. The V segment lost 3 bases and the J segment 4 bases; nucleotides outside the gene matches: 3. The CDR3 is made up of 15 amino acids. CDR3 DNA: TGTGCCAGCAGTTTGGGTAGCGGGAGCACCGGGGAGCTGTTTTTT. Residues: CASSLGSGSTGELFF.

This clonotype was seen many times. The rearrangement links TRBV7-2 to TRBJ2-3; 7 bases align to TRBD2. The CDR3 loop spans 17 amino acids. The V gene's germline CDR1 is SGHTA and CDR2 FQGNSA. Trimming took 1 base from V and 3 from J; bases not matched to a gene: 10. The CDR3 DNA sequence: TGTGCCAGCAGCTTAGTGGGACTACCCGCAGGAACAGATACGCAGTATTTT. Its translation is CASSLVGLPAGTDTQYF.

This clonotype was recorded at least ten times. J is TRBJ2-3 and V is TRBV5-1; no clear D gene. V gave up 0 bases and J gave up 1 base, with 12 bases separating them. CDR3 length: 16 residues. The germline V gene encodes CDR1 SGHRS and CDR2 YFSETQ. The DNA of the CDR3 is TGCGCCAGCAGCTTGGATGTCAGTGTGGGCACAGATACGCAGTATTTT. Protein sequence: CASSLDVSVGTDTQYF.

This clonotype has ten or more counts. V is TRBV29-1 and J is TRBJ2-3; no reliable D call. CDR1 and CDR2 from the germline V gene are SQVTM and ANQGSEA. The CDR3 spans 15 residues. Trimming pared 4 bases from V and 0 bases from J, leaving 14 bases between. CDR3 in amino acids: CSVVYPAASTDTQYF. The CDR3 nucleotides are TGCAGCGTTGTATATCCAGCCGCTAGCACAGATACGCAGTATTTT.

In its sample, this clonotype was seen many times. The J gene is TRBJ2-7, the V gene TRBV5-5, with D possibly matching TRBD1 (5 bases). V was pared by 0 bases and J by 0 bases, with 19 bases between. CDR1 SGHKS and CDR2 YYEKEE come from the germline V gene (reference sequence). The CDR3 has 18 residues. As DNA, the CDR3 is TGTGCCAGCAGCTTGGACCAGGAAAGGGGTAGAAGCTCCTACGAGCAGTACTTC. It yields the protein CASSLDQERGRSSYEQYF.

This clonotype was seen many times. V gene TRBV29-1 combines with J gene TRBJ2-7; 7 nucleotides align to TRBD1. Germline CDR1 and CDR2: SQVTM and ANQGSEA. The V segment lost 7 bases and the J segment 5 bases; nucleotides outside the gene matches: 5. The CDR3 is 11 amino acids. Here the CDR3 DNA reads TGCAGCGCCCGGGACAGCAACGAGCAGTACGTC. Translation gives CSARDSNEQYV.

The chain has TRBV5-1 and TRBJ2-6; D gene unclear. The CDR3 extends over 15 amino acids. Per the germline V gene, CDR1 is SGHRS and CDR2 is YFSETQ. The germline V and J ends were trimmed by 4 bases and 2 bases, with 10 bases remaining between them. The CDR3 DNA follows: TGCGCCAGCAGCGACCCGAGGACTGGGGCCAACGTCCTGACTTTC. Translating it yields CASSDPRTGANVLTF.